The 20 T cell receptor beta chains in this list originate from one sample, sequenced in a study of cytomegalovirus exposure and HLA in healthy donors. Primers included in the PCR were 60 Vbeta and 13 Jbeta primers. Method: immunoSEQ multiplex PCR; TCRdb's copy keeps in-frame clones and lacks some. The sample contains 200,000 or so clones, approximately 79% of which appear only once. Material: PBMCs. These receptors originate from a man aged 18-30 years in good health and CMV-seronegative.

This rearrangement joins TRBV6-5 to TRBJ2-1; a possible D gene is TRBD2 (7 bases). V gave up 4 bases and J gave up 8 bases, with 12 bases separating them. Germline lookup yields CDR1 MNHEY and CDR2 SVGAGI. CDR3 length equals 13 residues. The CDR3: CASSFGGRDEQFF. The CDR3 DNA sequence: TGTGCCAGCAGTTTCGGGGGGCGCGATGAGCAGTTCTTC.

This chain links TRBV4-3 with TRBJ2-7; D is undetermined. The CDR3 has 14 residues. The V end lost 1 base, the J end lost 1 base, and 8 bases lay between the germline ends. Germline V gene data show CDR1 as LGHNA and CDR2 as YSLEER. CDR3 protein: CASSQGIGSYEQYF. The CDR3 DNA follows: TGCGCCAGCAGCCAAGGAATCGGTTCCTACGAGCAGTACTTC.

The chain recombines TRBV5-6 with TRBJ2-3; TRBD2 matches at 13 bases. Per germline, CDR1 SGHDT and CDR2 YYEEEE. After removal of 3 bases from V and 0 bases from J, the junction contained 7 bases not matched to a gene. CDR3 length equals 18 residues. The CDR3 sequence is CASSSRTSGGSSTDTQYF. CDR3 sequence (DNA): TGTGCCAGCAGCTCTAGGACTAGCGGGGGCTCTAGCACAGATACGCAGTATTTT.

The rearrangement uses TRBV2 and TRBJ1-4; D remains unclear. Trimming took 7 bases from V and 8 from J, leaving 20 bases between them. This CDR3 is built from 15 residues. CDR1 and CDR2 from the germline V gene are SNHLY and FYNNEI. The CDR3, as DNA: TGTGCCAGCACCCTGCCGGAGGCTTCGGGCGAAAAACTGTTTTTT. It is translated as CASTLPEASGEKLFF.

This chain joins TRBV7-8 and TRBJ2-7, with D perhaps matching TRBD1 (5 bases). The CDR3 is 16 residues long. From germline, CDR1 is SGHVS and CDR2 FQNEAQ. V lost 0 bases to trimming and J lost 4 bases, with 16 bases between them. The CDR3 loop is CASSLAGRQGFYEQYF. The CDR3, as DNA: TGTGCCAGCAGCTTAGCGGGAAGGCAGGGCTTTTACGAGCAGTACTTC. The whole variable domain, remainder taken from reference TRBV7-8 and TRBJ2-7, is GAGVSQSPRYKVAKRGQDVALRCDPISGHVSLFWYQQALGQGPEFLTYFQNEAQLDKSGLPSDRFFAERPEGSVSTLKIQRTQQEDSAVYLCASSLAGRQGFYEQYFGPGTRLTVT.

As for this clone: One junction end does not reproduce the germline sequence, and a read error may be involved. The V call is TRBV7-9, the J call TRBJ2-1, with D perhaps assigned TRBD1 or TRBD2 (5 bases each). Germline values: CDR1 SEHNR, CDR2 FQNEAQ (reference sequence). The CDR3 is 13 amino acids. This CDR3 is CASTLGEILEQFF. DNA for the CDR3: TGTGCCAGCACCTTAGGGGAGATTCTAGAGCAGTTCTTC. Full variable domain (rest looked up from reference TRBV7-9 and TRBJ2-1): DTGVSQNPRHKITKRGQNVTFRCDPISEHNRLYWYRQTLGQGPEFLTYFQNEAQLEKSRLLSDRFSAERPKGSFSTLEIQRTEQGDSAMYLCASTLGEILEQFFGPGTRLTVL.

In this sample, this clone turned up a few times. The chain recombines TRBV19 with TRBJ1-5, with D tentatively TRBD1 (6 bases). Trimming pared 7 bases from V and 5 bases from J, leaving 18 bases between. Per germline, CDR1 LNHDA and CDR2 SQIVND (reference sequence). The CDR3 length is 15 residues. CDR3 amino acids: CASTFKGDTYQPQHF. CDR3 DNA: TGTGCCAGTACCTTTAAGGGGGACACTTATCAGCCCCAGCATTTT.

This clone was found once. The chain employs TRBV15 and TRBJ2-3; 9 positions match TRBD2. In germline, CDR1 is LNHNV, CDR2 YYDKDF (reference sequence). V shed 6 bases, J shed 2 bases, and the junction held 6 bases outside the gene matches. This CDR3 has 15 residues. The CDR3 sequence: CATRGGRAVTDTQYF. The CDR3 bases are TGTGCCACCAGGGGCGGGAGGGCTGTCACAGATACGCAGTATTTT.

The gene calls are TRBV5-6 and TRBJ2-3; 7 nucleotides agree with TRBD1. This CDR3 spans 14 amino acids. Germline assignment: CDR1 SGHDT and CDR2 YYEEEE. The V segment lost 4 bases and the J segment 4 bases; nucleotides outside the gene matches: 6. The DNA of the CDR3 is TGTGCCAGCAGCCCCGGGACAGACCCAGATACGCAGTATTTT. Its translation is CASSPGTDPDTQYF. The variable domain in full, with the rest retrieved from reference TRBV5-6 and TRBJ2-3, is DAGVTQSPTHLIKTRGQQVTLRCSPKSGHDTVSWYQQALGQGPQFIFQYYEEEERQRGNFPDRFSGHQFPNYSSELNVNALLLGDSALYLCASSPGTDPDTQYFGPGTRLTVL.

CDR3 DNA: TGTGCCAGCACGACAGGGGGAGGTGGCTACACCTTC. This codes for CASTTGGGGYTF. This chain links TRBV25-1 with TRBJ1-2; 9 nucleotides match TRBD1. The CDR3 totals 12 residues. The junction had 4 bases not matched to a gene; V was cut back by 7 bases and J by 7 bases. The germline CDR1 and CDR2 sequences are MGHDK and SYGVNS.

This CDR3 is CASTWGGPYTGELFF. The CDR3 DNA reads as TGTGCCAGCACCTGGGGGGGGCCCTACACCGGGGAGCTGTTTTTT. The V gene is TRBV25-1, the J gene TRBJ2-2; maybe TRBD2 (7 bases). The germline V gene has CDR1 MGHDK and CDR2 SYGVNS. Trimming stripped 7 bases from V and 3 bases from J, with 15 bases between. This CDR3 spans 15 amino acids.

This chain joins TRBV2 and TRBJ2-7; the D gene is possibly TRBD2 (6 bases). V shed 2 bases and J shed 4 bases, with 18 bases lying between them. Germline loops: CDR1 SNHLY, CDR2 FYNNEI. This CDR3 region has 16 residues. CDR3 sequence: CASSEIRRGSRYEQYF. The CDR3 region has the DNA TGTGCCAGCAGTGAAATTCGTCGGGGGAGTAGGTACGAGCAGTACTTC.

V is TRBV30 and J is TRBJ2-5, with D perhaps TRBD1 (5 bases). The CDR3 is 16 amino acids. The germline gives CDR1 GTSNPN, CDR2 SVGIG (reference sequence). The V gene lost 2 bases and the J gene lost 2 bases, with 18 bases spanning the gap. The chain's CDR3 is CAWSISLDSTQETQYF. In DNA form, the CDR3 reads TGTGCCTGGAGTATATCCCTTGACAGTACTCAAGAGACCCAGTACTTC.

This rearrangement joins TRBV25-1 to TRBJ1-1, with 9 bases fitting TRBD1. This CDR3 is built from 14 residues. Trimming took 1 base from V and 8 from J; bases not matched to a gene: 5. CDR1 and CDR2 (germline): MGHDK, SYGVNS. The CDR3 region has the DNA TGTGCCAGCAGTGAATTCGTACAGGGGGCAGAAGCTTTCTTT. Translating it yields CASSEFVQGAEAFF.

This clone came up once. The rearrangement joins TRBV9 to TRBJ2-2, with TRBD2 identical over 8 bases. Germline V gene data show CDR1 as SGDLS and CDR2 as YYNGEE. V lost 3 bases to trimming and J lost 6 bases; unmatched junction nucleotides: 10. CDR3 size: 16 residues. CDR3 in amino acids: CASSGAGTSPPGELFF. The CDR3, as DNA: TGTGCCAGCAGCGGGGCCGGGACTAGTCCCCCCGGGGAGCTGTTTTTT.

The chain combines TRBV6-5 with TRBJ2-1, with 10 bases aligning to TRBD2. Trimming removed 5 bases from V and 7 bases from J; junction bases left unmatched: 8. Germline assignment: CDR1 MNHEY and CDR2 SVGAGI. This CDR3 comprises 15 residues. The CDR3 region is CASSPLSGGSNEQFF. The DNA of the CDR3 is TGTGCCAGCAGTCCCCTTAGCGGGGGGTCAAATGAGCAGTTCTTC.

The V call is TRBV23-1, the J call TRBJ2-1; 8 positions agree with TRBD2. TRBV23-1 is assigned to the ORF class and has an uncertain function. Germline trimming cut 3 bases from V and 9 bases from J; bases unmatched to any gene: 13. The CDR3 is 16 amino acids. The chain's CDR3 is CASSHSRSEREREQFF. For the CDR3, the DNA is TGCGCCAGCAGTCACAGCAGGTCGGAGCGGGAGCGTGAGCAGTTCTTC.

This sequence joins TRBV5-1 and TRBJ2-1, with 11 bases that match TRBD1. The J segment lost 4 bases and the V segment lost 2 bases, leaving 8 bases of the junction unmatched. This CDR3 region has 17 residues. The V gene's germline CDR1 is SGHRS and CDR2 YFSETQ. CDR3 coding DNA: TGCGCCAGCAGCTTAAGGGTCGGGACAGGGGGATACAATGAGCAGTTCTTC. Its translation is CASSLRVGTGGYNEQFF.

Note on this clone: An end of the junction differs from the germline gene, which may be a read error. CDR3 sequence: CASSPGIEQGF. The CDR3 DNA follows: TGTGCCAGCAGCCCAGGAATTGAACAGGGCTTC. This sequence joins TRBV14 and TRBJ1-2; perhaps TRBD1 as D (6 bases). There are 11 residues in the CDR3. Germline loops: CDR1 SGHDN, CDR2 FVKESK.

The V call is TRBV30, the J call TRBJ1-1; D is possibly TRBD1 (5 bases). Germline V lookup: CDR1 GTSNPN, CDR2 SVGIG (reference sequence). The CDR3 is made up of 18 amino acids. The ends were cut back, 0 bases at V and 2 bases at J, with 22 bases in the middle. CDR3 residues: CAWSVRWGREGPNTEAFF. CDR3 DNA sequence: TGTGCCTGGAGTGTACGCTGGGGCAGGGAAGGGCCAAACACTGAAGCTTTCTTT.